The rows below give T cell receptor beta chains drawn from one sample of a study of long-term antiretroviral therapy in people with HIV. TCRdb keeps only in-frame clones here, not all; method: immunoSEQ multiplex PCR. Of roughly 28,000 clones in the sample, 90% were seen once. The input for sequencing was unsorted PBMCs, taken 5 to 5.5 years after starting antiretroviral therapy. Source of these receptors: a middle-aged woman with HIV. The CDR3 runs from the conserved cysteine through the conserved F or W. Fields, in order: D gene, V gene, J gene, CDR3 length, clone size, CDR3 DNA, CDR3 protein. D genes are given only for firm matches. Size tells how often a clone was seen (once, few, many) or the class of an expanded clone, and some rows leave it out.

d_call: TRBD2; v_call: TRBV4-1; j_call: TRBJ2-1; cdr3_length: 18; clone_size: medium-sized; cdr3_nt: TGCGCCAGCAGCCAAGCCCGGACTAGCGGGAGGGTCGGCAATGAGCAGTTCTTC; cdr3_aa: CASSQARTSGRVGNEQFF
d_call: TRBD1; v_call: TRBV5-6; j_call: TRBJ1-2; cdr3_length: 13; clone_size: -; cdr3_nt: TGTGCCAGCAGTAAGGACAGGGACTATGGCTACACCTTC; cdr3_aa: CASSKDRDYGYTF
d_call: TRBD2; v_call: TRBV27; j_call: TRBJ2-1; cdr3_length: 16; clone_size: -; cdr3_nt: TGTGCCAGCAGTCCTCGGGAAGCGGGACCCTACAATGAGCAGTTCTTC; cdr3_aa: CASSPREAGPYNEQFF
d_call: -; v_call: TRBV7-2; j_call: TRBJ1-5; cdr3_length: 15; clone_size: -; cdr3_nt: TGTGCCAGCAGCTTAGGAGGACAGTTCAATCAGCCCCAGCATTTT; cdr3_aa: CASSLGGQFNQPQHF
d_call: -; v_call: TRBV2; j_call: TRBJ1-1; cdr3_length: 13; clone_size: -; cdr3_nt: TGTGCCCGACGGCGCCCAGCTGGAGGTGAAGCTTTCTTT; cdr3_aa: CARRRPAGGEAFF
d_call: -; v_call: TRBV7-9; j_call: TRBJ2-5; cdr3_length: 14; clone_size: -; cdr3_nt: TGTGCCAGCAGCCGCACGGGACTCCAAGAGACCCAGTACTTC; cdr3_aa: CASSRTGLQETQYF
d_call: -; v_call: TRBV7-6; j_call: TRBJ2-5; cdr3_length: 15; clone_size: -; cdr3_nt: TGTGCCAGCACCGCTCTAGGGGGAGAACAAGAGACCCAGTACTTC; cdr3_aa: CASTALGGEQETQYF
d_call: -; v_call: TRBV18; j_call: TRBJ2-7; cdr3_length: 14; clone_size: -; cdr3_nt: TGTGCCAGCTCACCTGGGCCAGGGGCTGGCGAGCAGTACTTC; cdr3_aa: CASSPGPGAGEQYF
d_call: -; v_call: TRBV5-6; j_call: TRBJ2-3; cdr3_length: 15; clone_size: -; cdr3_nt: TGTGCCAGCAGCTGGTGGGGGGCTGGCACAGATACGCAGTATTTT; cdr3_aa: CASSWWGAGTDTQYF
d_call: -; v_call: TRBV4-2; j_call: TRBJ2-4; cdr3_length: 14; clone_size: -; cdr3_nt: TGTGCCAGCAGCCCCCAGCTGGGTCAAAACATTCAGTACTTC; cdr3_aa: CASSPQLGQNIQYF
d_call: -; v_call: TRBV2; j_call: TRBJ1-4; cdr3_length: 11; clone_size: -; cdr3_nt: TGTGCCAGCAGTACGGATGAAAAACTGTTTTTT; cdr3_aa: CASSTDEKLFF
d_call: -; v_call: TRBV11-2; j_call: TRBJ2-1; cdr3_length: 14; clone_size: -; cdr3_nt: TGTGCCAGCAGCTCCTCCGGCGGAGACAATGAGCAGTTCTTC; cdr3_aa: CASSSSGGDNEQFF
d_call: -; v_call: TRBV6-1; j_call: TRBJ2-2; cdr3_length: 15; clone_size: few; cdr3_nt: TGTGCCAGCAGTGAATGGGGAGAGGGGGCCGGGGAGCTGTTTTTT; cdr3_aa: CASSEWGEGAGELFF
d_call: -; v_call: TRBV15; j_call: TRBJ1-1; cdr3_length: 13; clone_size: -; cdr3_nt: TGTGCCACCAGCAGGACGGGAAGCACTGAAGCTTTCTTT; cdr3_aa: CATSRTGSTEAFF
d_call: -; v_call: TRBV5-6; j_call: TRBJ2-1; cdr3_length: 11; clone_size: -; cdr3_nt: TGTGCCAGCAGCGACTACAATGAGCAGTTCTTC; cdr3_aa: CASSDYNEQFF
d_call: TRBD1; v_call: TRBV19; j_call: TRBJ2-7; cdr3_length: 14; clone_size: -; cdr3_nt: TGTGCCAGTAGTGTCGACAGGGGGCTCTACGAGCAGTACTTC; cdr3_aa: CASSVDRGLYEQYF
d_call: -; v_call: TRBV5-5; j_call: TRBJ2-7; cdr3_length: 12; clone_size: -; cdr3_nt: TGTGCCAGCAGCCCTCGGAACTACGAGCAGTACTTC; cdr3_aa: CASSPRNYEQYF
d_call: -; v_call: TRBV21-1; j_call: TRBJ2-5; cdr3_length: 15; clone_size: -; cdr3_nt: TGTGCCAGCAGCGGAGGGGTCCTAGCGGGAGAGACCCAGTACTTC; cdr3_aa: CASSGGVLAGETQYF
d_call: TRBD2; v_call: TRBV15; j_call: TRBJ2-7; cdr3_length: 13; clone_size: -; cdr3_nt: TGTGCCATCCAAGCGGGAGGCCCCTACGAGCAGTACTTC; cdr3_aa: CAIQAGGPYEQYF
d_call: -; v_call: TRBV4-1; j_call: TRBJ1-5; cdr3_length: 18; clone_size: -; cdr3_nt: TGCGCCAGCAGCCAAGTTGTGGCGGGGGTGGCGAGCAATCAGCCCCAGCATTTT; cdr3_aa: CASSQVVAGVASNQPQHF
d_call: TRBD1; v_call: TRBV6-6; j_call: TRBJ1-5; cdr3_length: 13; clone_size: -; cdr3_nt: TGTGCCAGCAGTAGGGGGCGCGATCAGCCCCAGCATTTT; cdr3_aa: CASSRGRDQPQHF
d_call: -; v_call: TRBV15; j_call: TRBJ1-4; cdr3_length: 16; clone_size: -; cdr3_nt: TGTGCCACCAGCAGACGGGACGGGGCAACTAATGAAAAACTGTTTTTT; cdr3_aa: CATSRRDGATNEKLFF
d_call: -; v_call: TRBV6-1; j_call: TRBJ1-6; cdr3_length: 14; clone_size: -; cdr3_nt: TGTGCCAGCAGTGTAGCAGTCCCTAATTCACCCCTCCACTTT; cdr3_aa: CASSVAVPNSPLHF
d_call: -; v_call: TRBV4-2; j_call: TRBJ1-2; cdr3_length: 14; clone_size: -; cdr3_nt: TGTGCCAGCAGCCAAGAGGGGGAGATTTATGGCTACACCTTC; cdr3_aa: CASSQEGEIYGYTF
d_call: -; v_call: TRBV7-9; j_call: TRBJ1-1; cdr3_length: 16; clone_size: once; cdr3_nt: TGTGCCAGCAGCTTCCGAGGACCAGATCCCCGGGTAGGGGCTTTCTTT; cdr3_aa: CASSFRGPDPRVGAFF
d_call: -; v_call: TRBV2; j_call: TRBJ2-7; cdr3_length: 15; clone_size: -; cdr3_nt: TGTGCCAGCAGTGATGGTGGGGGGACCTCCTACGAGCAGTACTTC; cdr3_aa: CASSDGGGTSYEQYF
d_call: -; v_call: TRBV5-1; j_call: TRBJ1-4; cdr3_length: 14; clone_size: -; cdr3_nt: TGCGCCAGCAGCTTGGAAAGGGGTAATGAAAAACTGTTTTTT; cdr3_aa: CASSLERGNEKLFF
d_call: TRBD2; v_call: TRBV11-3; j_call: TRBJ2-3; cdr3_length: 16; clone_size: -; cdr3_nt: TGTGCCAGCAGCTTGGCGGGGGGCCCAACCACAGATACGCAGTATTTT; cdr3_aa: CASSLAGGPTTDTQYF
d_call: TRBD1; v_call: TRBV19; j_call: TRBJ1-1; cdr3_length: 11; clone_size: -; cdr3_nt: TGTGCCAGTGGACAGGGTTTGGAAGCTTTCTTT; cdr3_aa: CASGQGLEAFF
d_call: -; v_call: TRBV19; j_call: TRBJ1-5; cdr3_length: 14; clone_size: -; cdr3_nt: TGTGCCAGTAATTTTGGGGGAGGGCCGCAGCCCCAGCATTTT; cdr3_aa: CASNFGGGPQPQHF
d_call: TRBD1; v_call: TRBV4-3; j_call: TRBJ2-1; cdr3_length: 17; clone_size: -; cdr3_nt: TGCGCCAGCAGCCAAGATAGGGCGAGACAGGGCTACAATGAGCAGTTCTTC; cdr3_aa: CASSQDRARQGYNEQFF
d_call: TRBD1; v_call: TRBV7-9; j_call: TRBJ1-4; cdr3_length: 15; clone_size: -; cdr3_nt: TGTGCCAGCAGCCCCCTGGGACAGGTAGACGAAAAACTGTTTTTT; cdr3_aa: CASSPLGQVDEKLFF
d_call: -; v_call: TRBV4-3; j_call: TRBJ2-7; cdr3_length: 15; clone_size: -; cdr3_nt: TGCGCCAGCAGCCAAGATTATGGCCTACTCTACGAGCAGTACTTC; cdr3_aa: CASSQDYGLLYEQYF
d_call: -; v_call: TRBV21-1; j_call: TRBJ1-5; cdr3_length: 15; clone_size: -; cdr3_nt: TGTGCCAGCAGCCCACGAGGGTTCAGGGATCAGCCCCAGCATTTT; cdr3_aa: CASSPRGFRDQPQHF
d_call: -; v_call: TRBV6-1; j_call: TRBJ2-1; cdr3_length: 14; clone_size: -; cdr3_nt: TGTGCCAGCACCGAATACATATCCTACAATGAGCAGTTCTTC; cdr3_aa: CASTEYISYNEQFF
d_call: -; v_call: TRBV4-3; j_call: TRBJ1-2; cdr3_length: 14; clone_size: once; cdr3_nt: TGCGCCAGCAGCCAAGATCGGGGGGGTCAAGGCTACACCTTC; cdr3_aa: CASSQDRGGQGYTF
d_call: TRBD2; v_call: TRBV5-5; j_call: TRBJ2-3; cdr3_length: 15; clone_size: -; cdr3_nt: TGTGCCAGCAGCTTGGAGTCTAGCGGGAGAGATACGCAGTATTTT; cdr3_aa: CASSLESSGRDTQYF
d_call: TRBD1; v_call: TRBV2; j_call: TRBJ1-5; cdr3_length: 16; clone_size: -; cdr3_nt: TGTGCCAGCACTAGGGACAGGGGCTATAGCAATCAGCCCCAGCATTTT; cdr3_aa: CASTRDRGYSNQPQHF
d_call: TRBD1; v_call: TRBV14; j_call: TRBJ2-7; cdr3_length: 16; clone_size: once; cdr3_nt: TGTGCCAGCAGCCAAGAAGTAGGGGGCCTCTCCTACGAGCAGTACTTC; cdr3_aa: CASSQEVGGLSYEQYF
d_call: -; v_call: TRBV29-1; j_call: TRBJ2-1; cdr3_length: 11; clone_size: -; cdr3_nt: TGCAGCGTTGAGGGCTACAATGAGCAGTTCTTC; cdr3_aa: CSVEGYNEQFF
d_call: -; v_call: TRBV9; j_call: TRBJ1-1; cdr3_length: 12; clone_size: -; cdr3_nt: TGTGCCAGCAGCCCCCTCCGGTCTGAAGCTTTCTTT; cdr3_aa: CASSPLRSEAFF
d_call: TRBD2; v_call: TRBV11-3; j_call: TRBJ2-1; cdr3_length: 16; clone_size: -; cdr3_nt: TGTGCCAGCAGCACCAGACTAGCGGGGGGTCGTAATGAGCAGTTCTTC; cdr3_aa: CASSTRLAGGRNEQFF
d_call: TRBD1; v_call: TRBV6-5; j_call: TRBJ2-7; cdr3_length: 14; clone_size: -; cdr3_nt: TGTGCCAGCCATCCTCGGGACAGGGTATACGAGCAGTACTTC; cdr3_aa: CASHPRDRVYEQYF
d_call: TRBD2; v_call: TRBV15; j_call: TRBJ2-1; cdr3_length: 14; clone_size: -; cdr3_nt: TGTGCCACCAGTAGGACTAGCGGATACAATGAGCAGTTCTTC; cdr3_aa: CATSRTSGYNEQFF
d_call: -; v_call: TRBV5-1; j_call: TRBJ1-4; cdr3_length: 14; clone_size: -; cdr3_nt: TGCGCCAGCAGCTCCGGAGGATCAGGTGAAAAACTGTTTTTT; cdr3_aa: CASSSGGSGEKLFF
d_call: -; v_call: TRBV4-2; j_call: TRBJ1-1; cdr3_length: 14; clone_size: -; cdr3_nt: TGTGCCAGCAGCCCGGACGGCGGGAACACTGAAGCTTTCTTT; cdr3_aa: CASSPDGGNTEAFF
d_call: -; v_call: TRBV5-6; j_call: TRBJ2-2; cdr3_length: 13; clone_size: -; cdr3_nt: TGTGCCAGCAGCCTGGGCTACACCGGGGAGCTGTTTTTT; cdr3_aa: CASSLGYTGELFF
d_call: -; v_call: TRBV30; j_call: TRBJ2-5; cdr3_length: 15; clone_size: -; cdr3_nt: TGTGCCTGGAGTGGCCGCTGGGGAAGTCGAGAGACCCAGTACTTC; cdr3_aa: CAWSGRWGSRETQYF
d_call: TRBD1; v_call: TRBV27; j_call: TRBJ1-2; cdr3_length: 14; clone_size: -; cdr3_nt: TGTGCCAGCAGTCCACCGACAGGGCACTATGGCTACACCTTC; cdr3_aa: CASSPPTGHYGYTF